A selection of T cell receptor beta chains follows, all from one sample in a study of OX40 agonist ivuxolimab in advanced cancers. Measured with immunoSEQ multiplex PCR; TCRdb has only the in-frame clones, and not every one. The sample has more than 45,000 clones; more than 70% are singletons. The specimen comprised CD4+ or CD8+ T cells sorted from blood, sampled in a trial of the OX40 agonist ivuxolimab. The receptors were sampled from an adult with an advanced solid tumor such as melanoma, head and neck, liver or kidney cancer. Each CDR3 is given with its conserved first and last residue. A D gene is named only where the DNA matches it firmly. Clone size is stated in some rows and not others, as once, few, many or a class when expanded.

TRBV18,TRBJ2-7,NA,TRBD1,TGTGCCAGCTCTCCACCCGGGACAGGGTCCTACGAGCAGTACTTC,CASSPPGTGSYEQYF
TRBV7-2,TRBJ2-7,NA,NA,TGTGCCAGCAGTACCCAGCTCGGCTACGAGCAGTACTTC,CASSTQLGYEQYF
TRBV19,TRBJ1-2,NA,NA,TGTGCCAGTAGTACGTATACTGGGGCCTATGGCTACACCTTC,CASSTYTGAYGYTF
TRBV6-1,TRBJ1-2,NA,TRBD1,TGTGCCAGCAGTGAACGGAGTAGGGGGCGTGGCTACACCTTC,CASSERSRGRGYTF
TRBV28,TRBJ1-2,NA,NA,TGTGCCAGCAGTCGAGCCGGGACACCGAACTATGGCTACACCTTC,CASSRAGTPNYGYTF
TRBV6-4,TRBJ1-1,few,TRBD1,TGTGCCAGCAGTGACTCGAAGGCAGGGGGCGTATACACTGAAGCTTTCTTT,CASSDSKAGGVYTEAFF
TRBV6-6,TRBJ1-6,NA,TRBD1,TGTGCCAGCGACTACAGGGGGAATTCACCCCTCCACTTT,CASDYRGNSPLHF
TRBV6-1,TRBJ1-6,NA,NA,TGTGCCAGCAGCCATTCAGAAAAGAATTCACCCCTCCACTTT,CASSHSEKNSPLHF
TRBV6-6,TRBJ2-1,NA,TRBD1,TGTGCCAGCACCAATCGGGACAGGTACAATGAGCAGTTCTTC,CASTNRDRYNEQFF
TRBV10-3,TRBJ2-3,NA,NA,TGTGCCATCAGTGCCCCCGACAGGCTGACAGATACGCAGTATTTT,CAISAPDRLTDTQYF
TRBV27,TRBJ1-5,NA,NA,TGTGCCAGCAGTTTCATGGATAGCAATCAGCCCCAGCATTTT,CASSFMDSNQPQHF
TRBV21-1,TRBJ2-7,NA,NA,TGTGCCAGCAGCAACCTCACAGGGTTCTACGAGCAGTACTTC,CASSNLTGFYEQYF
TRBV7-9,TRBJ2-1,NA,NA,TGTGCCAGCAAGTGGGAGGGGGCGCCATCCGGTGAGCAGTTCTTC,CASKWEGAPSGEQFF
TRBV6-6,TRBJ2-4,NA,NA,TGTGCCAGCAGTCCCGACCCCAGCCGCATTCAGTACTTC,CASSPDPSRIQYF
TRBV9,TRBJ2-4,NA,TRBD2,TGTGCCAGCAGCATCAGCGGGGGCGCGGCGCCTCAGTACTTC,CASSISGGAAPQYF
TRBV11-3,TRBJ2-1,NA,NA,TGTGCCAGCAGCTTTGGGGGAGGCTCCTACAATGAGCAGTTCTTC,CASSFGGGSYNEQFF
TRBV4-2,TRBJ1-2,NA,TRBD1,TGTGCCAGCAGCCGAGTGGGAGGGGGCCCTAACTATGGCTACACCTTC,CASSRVGGGPNYGYTF
TRBV7-3,TRBJ2-4,NA,NA,TGTGCCAGCAGCGAGAATAGCCAAAAACTTGTATTC,CASSENSQKLVF
TRBV9,TRBJ1-1,NA,NA,TGTGCCAGCAGCGACTCCCCGGGTAACACTGAAGCTTTCTTT,CASSDSPGNTEAFF
TRBV5-1,TRBJ2-7,NA,NA,TGCGCCAGCAGCTTGTCAGGGATGGGGGCCTACGAGCAGTACTTC,CASSLSGMGAYEQYF
TRBV6-5,TRBJ2-7,NA,TRBD1,TGTGCCAGCAGTCAGACAGGGGGCGCCATCTACGAGCAGTACTTC,CASSQTGGAIYEQYF
TRBV7-2,TRBJ2-7,NA,NA,TGTGCCAGCAGCTTAAACCCCGGCGGGGAGCAGTACTTC,CASSLNPGGEQYF
TRBV7-2,TRBJ2-2,NA,NA,TGTGCCAGCAGCCCCGTGGGTAACGTCCCCGGGGAGCTGTTTTTT,CASSPVGNVPGELFF
TRBV9,TRBJ2-3,NA,NA,TGTGCCAGCAGCGCCGGGACGCCACCAAATACGCAGTATTTT,CASSAGTPPNTQYF
TRBV9,TRBJ1-6,NA,TRBD1,TGTGCCAGCAGCGTAGGGGACAGTTCTTATAATTCACCCCTCCACTTT,CASSVGDSSYNSPLHF